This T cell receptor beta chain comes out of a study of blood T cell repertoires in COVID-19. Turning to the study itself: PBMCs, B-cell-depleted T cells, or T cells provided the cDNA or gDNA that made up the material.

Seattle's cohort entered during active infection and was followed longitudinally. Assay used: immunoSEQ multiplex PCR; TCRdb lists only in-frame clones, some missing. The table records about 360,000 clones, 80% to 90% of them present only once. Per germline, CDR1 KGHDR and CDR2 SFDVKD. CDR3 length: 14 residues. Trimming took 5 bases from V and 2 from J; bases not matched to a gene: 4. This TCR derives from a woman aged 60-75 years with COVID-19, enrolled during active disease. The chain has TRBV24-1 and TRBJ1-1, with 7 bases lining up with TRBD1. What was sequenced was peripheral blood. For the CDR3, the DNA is TGTGCCACCAGTGCAGGGACAGAAAACACTGAAGCTTTCTTT. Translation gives CATSAGTENTEAFF.